These 21 T cell receptor beta chains came from one sample sequenced in a study of blood T cell repertoires in COVID-19. Sequencing used immunoSEQ multiplex PCR; TCRdb keeps in-frame clones, though not all of them. Of about 170,000 clones listed, approximately 79% are singletons. Specimen: PBMCs or T cells enriched from blood (not recorded which). The receptors come from a woman aged 65 to 85 in a cohort exposed to, infected with or recovered from COVID-19 (not recorded which).

This clone was seen only once. This chain connects TRBV6-1 to TRBJ1-2; TRBD1 matches at 7 bases. The CDR3 length is 13 residues. From germline, CDR1 is MNHNS and CDR2 SASEGT. V shed 3 bases, J shed 2 bases, and the junction held 0 bases outside the gene matches. The CDR3 sequence: CASSEGQNYGYTF. CDR3 DNA sequence: TGTGCCAGCAGTGAGGGACAGAACTATGGCTACACCTTC.

The V and J genes are TRBV7-3 and TRBJ1-1, with 9 bases that match TRBD1. Per the germline V gene, CDR1 is SGHTA and CDR2 is FQGTGA. The CDR3 consists of 15 residues. J gave up 6 bases and V 4 bases, and 9 bases lay outside the gene matches. The DNA for the CDR3 is TGTGCCAGCAGCTCTACTCCGGGACAGGGAGCTGAAGCTTTCTTT. Translated, it gives CASSSTPGQGAEAFF.

The genes are TRBV30 and TRBJ1-2; 7 bases fit TRBD1. This CDR3 region has 16 residues. The V gene end was trimmed by 1 base and the J gene end by 0 bases; junction bases not matched to a gene: 8. Germline lookup yields CDR1 GTSNPN and CDR2 SVGIG (reference sequence). The chain's CDR3 is CAWSGPGGVPNYGYTF. The CDR3 coding sequence is TGTGCCTGGAGTGGGCCAGGGGGAGTCCCTAACTATGGCTACACCTTC.

This clone appeared a single time. The chain uses TRBV28 and TRBJ2-4; 7 nucleotides align to TRBD2. CDR3 length: 14 residues. Germline CDR1 MDHEN, CDR2 SYDVKM. The V gene end was trimmed by 4 bases and the J gene end by 1 base; junction bases not matched to a gene: 1. The CDR3, as DNA: TGTGCCAGCAGTTCCGGGGGGGCCAAAAACATTCAGTACTTC. Residues: CASSSGGAKNIQYF.

This clone has just a few counts. The gene calls are TRBV4-2 and TRBJ2-1; 11 nucleotides line up with TRBD2. Germline trimming cut 1 base from V and 5 bases from J; bases unmatched to any gene: 7. CDR1 is LGHNA, CDR2 YNFKEQ, per germline. The CDR3 runs to 17 residues. CDR3 residues: CASSQVVASGGNNEQFF. CDR3 coding DNA: TGTGCCAGCAGCCAAGTGGTGGCTAGCGGGGGGAACAATGAGCAGTTCTTC.

About this clone itself: Distinct nucleotide sequences in the sample also encode this CDR3. This sequence joins TRBV5-4 and TRBJ2-7; 9 bases fit TRBD1. V lost 4 bases and J lost 4; bases outside the gene matches: 3. This CDR3 is 13 amino acids long. Germline CDR1 SGHNT, CDR2 YYREEE (reference sequence). This chain's CDR3 is CASSRGTGYEQYF. Written as DNA, the CDR3 is TGTGCCAGCAGCAGGGGGACAGGGTACGAGCAGTACTTC. Supplemented by reference TRBV5-4 and TRBJ2-7, the full variable domain reads ETGVTQSPTHLIKTRGQQVTLRCSSQSGHNTVSWYQQALGQGPQFIFQYYREEENGRGNFPPRFSGLQFPNYSSELNVNALELDDSALYLCASSRGTGYEQYFGPGTRLTVT.

This sequence joins TRBV28 and TRBJ2-1, with 12 bases identical to TRBD2. In germline, CDR1 is MDHEN, CDR2 SYDVKM. The V segment lost 5 bases and the J segment 8 bases; nucleotides outside the gene matches: 10. This CDR3 contains 16 residues. DNA for the CDR3: TGTGCCAGCAGTCTAGCGGGAGGGCTAGGAGGCTATGAGCAGTTCTTC. Translation gives CASSLAGGLGGYEQFF.

The chain employs TRBV25-1 and TRBJ1-1; D is uncertain. Per germline, CDR1 MGHDK and CDR2 SYGVNS. The CDR3 is 13 residues long. Trimming pared 2 bases from V and 8 bases from J, leaving 12 bases between. The CDR3 DNA reads as TGTGCCAGCAGTGAAAGCACGGAGCGGGAAGCTTTCTTT. Protein product: CASSESTEREAFF.

The chain combines TRBV5-1 with TRBJ1-3; 7 nucleotides match TRBD1. The junction had 7 bases not matched to a gene; V was cut back by 1 base and J by 0 bases. CDR1 SGHRS and CDR2 YFSETQ come from the germline V gene. This CDR3 region has 17 residues. The CDR3 reads CASSLLAGGSSGNTIYF. The CDR3 nucleotides read TGCGCCAGCAGCTTGCTGGCAGGGGGTAGCTCTGGAAACACCATATATTTT.

This clone was seen once. The rearrangement uses TRBV23-1 and TRBJ2-7, with D possibly being TRBD1 (6 bases). TRBV23-1 is assigned to the ORF class and has an uncertain function. There are 15 residues in the CDR3. V lost 4 bases and J 3 bases, leaving 16 bases between the germline ends. The CDR3 is CASSLSNTGNYEQYF. DNA of the CDR3: TGCGCCAGCAGTCTCTCCAACACAGGGAACTACGAGCAGTACTTC.

The chain links TRBV19 to TRBJ1-5, with 9 bases lining up with TRBD1. Per the germline V gene, CDR1 is LNHDA and CDR2 is SQIVND (reference sequence). V lost 8 bases to trimming and J lost 5 bases; unmatched junction nucleotides: 7. The CDR3 has 14 residues. This CDR3 reads CASADRGRYQPQHF. The CDR3 region has the DNA TGTGCCAGTGCGGACAGGGGTCGTTATCAGCCCCAGCATTTT. The complete variable domain, with remaining parts taken from reference TRBV19 and TRBJ1-5, reads DGGITQSPKYLFRKEGQNVTLSCEQNLNHDAMYWYRQDPGQGLRLIYYSQIVNDFQKGDIAEGYSVSREKKESFPLTVTSAQKNPTAFYLCASADRGRYQPQHFGDGTRLSIL.

The chain joins TRBV6-2 or TRBV6-3 to TRBJ1-2; no clear D. Trimming pared 2 bases from V and 2 bases from J, leaving 6 bases between. CDR1 is MNHEY, CDR2 SVGEGT, per germline. The CDR3 extends over 13 amino acids. CDR3 loop: CASSYAGNYGYTF. For the CDR3, the DNA is TGTGCCAGCAGTTACGCAGGAAACTATGGCTACACCTTC.

The V gene is TRBV18, the J gene TRBJ1-5; maybe TRBD1 (6 bases). V gave up 1 base and J gave up 6 bases, with 13 bases separating them. In germline, CDR1 is KGHSH, CDR2 LQKENI. The CDR3 has 15 amino acids. CDR3 region: CASSPQGNRVQPQHF. The CDR3 bases are TGTGCCAGCTCACCACAGGGTAACAGGGTTCAGCCCCAGCATTTT.

The chain uses TRBV28 and TRBJ1-2; D remains ambiguous. The V gene lost 4 bases and the J gene lost 5 bases, with 5 bases spanning the gap. Per germline, CDR1 MDHEN and CDR2 SYDVKM. The CDR3 runs to 11 residues. The CDR3 loop reads CASSSGYGYTF. CDR3 coding DNA: TGTGCCAGCAGTTCCGGGTATGGCTACACCTTC.

This clone was counted once. The rearrangement uses TRBV3-1 (or the pseudogene TRBV3-2) and TRBJ2-7; 7 bases align to TRBD2. Germline V gene sequence: CDR1 LGHDT, CDR2 YNNKEL (reference sequence). V was pared by 2 bases and J by 4 bases, with 5 bases of the junction left unmatched. This CDR3 is 14 amino acids long. CDR3 nucleotide sequence: TGTGCCAGCAGCCAATTCGGACTAGGATACGAGCAGTACTTC. Translation gives CASSQFGLGYEQYF.

This clone appeared a few times. The chain combines TRBV9 with TRBJ2-2; D remains ambiguous. There are 14 residues in the CDR3. V lost 0 bases to trimming and J lost 7 bases, with 10 bases between them. Germline V lookup: CDR1 SGDLS, CDR2 YYNGEE. The CDR3 region has the DNA TGTGCCAGCAGCGTAGCCCGGCAGCGCGGGGAGCTGTTTTTT. This gives the protein CASSVARQRGELFF.

Concerning this clone itself: Its ends do not fully match the called genes, so a read error is possible. The genes are TRBV7-2 and TRBJ2-3; 13 bases are a match to TRBD2. The CDR3 runs to 14 residues. The germline V gene encodes CDR1 SGHTA and CDR2 FQGNSA. For the CDR3, the DNA is TGTGCCAGCAGCTTAGCCGGCGGACTAGCGGGAGAAAATTTT. Translation gives CASSLAGGLAGENF.

The rearrangement joins TRBV2 to TRBJ1-1, with D tentatively TRBD1 (6 bases). Deletions cut 2 bases from V and 10 bases from J, with 8 bases between. Germline values: CDR1 SNHLY, CDR2 FYNNEI. The length of the CDR3 is 11 residues. CDR3 region: CASSELGAAFF. As DNA, the CDR3 is TGTGCCAGCAGTGAACTGGGGGCAGCTTTCTTT. The variable domain in full, with the rest retrieved from reference TRBV2 and TRBJ1-1, is EPEVTQTPSHQVTQMGQEVILRCVPISNHLYFYWYRQILGQKVEFLVSFYNNEISEKSEIFDDQFSVERPDGSNFTLKIRSTKLEDSAMYFCASSELGAAFFGQGTRLTVV.

This chain joins TRBV5-1 and TRBJ2-5; 9 nucleotides align to TRBD2. Trimming cost V 0 bases and J 5 bases; bases outside gene matches: 8. This CDR3 comprises 16 residues. CDR1 and CDR2 from the germline V gene are SGHRS and YFSETQ. This CDR3 reads CASSLGVAGAMETQYF. CDR3 nucleotide sequence: TGCGCCAGCAGCTTGGGGGTAGCGGGAGCAATGGAGACCCAGTACTTC.

The chain uses TRBV30 and TRBJ2-1, with TRBD2 matching over 13 bases. Trimming removed 3 bases from V and 8 bases from J; junction bases left unmatched: 1. CDR3 length: 13 amino acids. Germline V lookup: CDR1 GTSNPN, CDR2 SVGIG (reference sequence). The CDR3 loop is CAWRTSGRHEQFF. The CDR3 bases are TGTGCCTGGAGGACTAGCGGGAGGCATGAGCAGTTCTTC.

This clone was seen ten or more times. The chain combines TRBV28 with TRBJ2-7, with TRBD1 as a possible D gene (5 bases). The V end was cut by 6 bases, the J end by 6 bases, with 9 bases between. The CDR3 runs to 11 residues. Germline CDR1 MDHEN, CDR2 SYDVKM. The CDR3 here is CASRGVAEQYF. The CDR3 nucleotides are TGTGCCAGCAGAGGGGTTGCCGAGCAGTACTTC.